What follows are 2 T cell receptor beta chains derived from one specimen sequenced in a study of blood T cell repertoires in COVID-19. TCRdb keeps only in-frame clones here, not all; method: immunoSEQ multiplex PCR. The sample holds some 350,000 clones; roughly 86% are singletons and the top ten take roughly 5%. Material: PBMCs or T cells enriched from blood (not recorded which). Every receptor here comes from a woman between 25 and 40 years old who had recovered from COVID-19.

V is TRBV6-2 or TRBV6-3 and J is TRBJ2-2, with a tentative D call TRBD1 (6 bases). V was trimmed by 5 bases and J by 2 bases, leaving 15 bases between them. The V gene's germline CDR1 is MNHEY and CDR2 SVGEGT. CDR3 size: 16 residues. The chain's CDR3 is CASSHTGTTNTGELFF. The CDR3 nucleotides read TGTGCCAGCAGTCACACCGGGACAACTAACACCGGGGAGCTGTTTTTT.

The chain couples TRBV11-1 to TRBJ2-1; 10 positions match TRBD2. The CDR3 totals 15 residues. Losses at the gene ends were 1 base for V and 6 bases for J; bases not matched to a gene: 3. CDR1 is SGHAT, CDR2 FQDESV, per germline (reference sequence). The CDR3 nucleotides read TGTGCCAGCAGCTTAGAGCCTAGCGGGGGCAATGAGCAGTTCTTC. Residues: CASSLEPSGGNEQFF. The full variable domain, its missing parts supplied by reference TRBV11-1 and TRBJ2-1, is EAEVAQSPRYKITEKSQAVAFWCDPISGHATLYWYRQILGQGPELLVQFQDESVVDDSQLPKDRFSAERLKGVDSTLKIQPAELGDSAMYLCASSLEPSGGNEQFFGPGTRLTVL.